The rows below give T cell receptor beta chains drawn from one sample of a study of cytomegalovirus exposure and HLA in healthy donors. TCRdb's table, derived via immunoSEQ multiplex PCR, lists solely in-frame clones and lacks some. This table has approximately 100,000 clones, more than 60% appearing once. Sequenced input: PBMCs. Receptors originate from a man in his 60s in good health and CMV-seropositive. The CDR3 runs from the conserved cysteine through the conserved F or W. A D gene is named only where the DNA matches it firmly. The size entry is marked missing in some rows and otherwise reads once, few, many or a size class.

J,size,D,V,length,DNA,CDR3
TRBJ1-4,few,NA,TRBV2,13,TGTGCCAGCAGGGTGGGGGCGAGTGAAAAACTGTTTTTT,CASRVGASEKLFF
TRBJ2-2,NA,TRBD1,TRBV28,15,TGTGCCAGCATTCCTCCGGGACAGGGTCCCGGGGAGCTGTTTTTT,CASIPPGQGPGELFF
TRBJ2-2,NA,TRBD1,TRBV5-1,16,TGCGCCAGCAGCCTGGCCGGACAGGGGGACACCGGGGAGCTGTTTTTT,CASSLAGQGDTGELFF
TRBJ1-3,NA,TRBD1,TRBV28,14,TGTGCCAGCAGTGACAGGGGCTCTGGAAACACCATATATTTT,CASSDRGSGNTIYF
TRBJ2-1,NA,TRBD1,TRBV9,17,TGTGCCAGCAGCGCCTTAGGCAGGGGGCGCATGGACAATGAGCAGTTCTTC,CASSALGRGRMDNEQFF
TRBJ2-3,NA,NA,TRBV5-1,16,TGCGCCAGCAGCTTGCCCCGGGGGAGGAGCACAGATACGCAGTATTTT,CASSLPRGRSTDTQYF
TRBJ2-7,NA,NA,TRBV30,13,TGTGCCTGGAGTGTAAACAGGGTCTACGAGCAGTACTTC,CAWSVNRVYEQYF
TRBJ2-2,NA,NA,TRBV9,14,TGTGCCAGCAGCGTAGTAGCGCAAGCCGGGGAGCTGTTTTTT,CASSVVAQAGELFF
TRBJ2-5,NA,TRBD2,TRBV7-3,14,TGTGCCAGCAGCTTAGGCGGCGGGGGAGAGACCCAGTACTTC,CASSLGGGGETQYF
TRBJ2-1,NA,TRBD2,TRBV29-1,15,TGCAGCGTTGGAAAGCGGGGGGGCCTTGGCAATGAGCAGTTCTTC,CSVGKRGGLGNEQFF
TRBJ1-1,NA,NA,TRBV19,12,TGTGCCAGTTCGGTCTGGAACACTGAAGCTTTCTTT,CASSVWNTEAFF
TRBJ2-2,NA,NA,TRBV14,16,TGTGCCAGCAGCTACCGTGTTAGCGCTATCACCGGGGAGCTGTTTTTT,CASSYRVSAITGELFF
TRBJ2-6,NA,TRBD1,TRBV5-1,17,TGCGCCAGCAGCGACCGGGACAGGGGCTCTGGGGCCAACGTCCTGACTTTC,CASSDRDRGSGANVLTF
TRBJ2-7,NA,NA,TRBV6-5,13,TGTGCCAGCAGTTACTCATTAGGGGTCGAGCAGTACTTC,CASSYSLGVEQYF
TRBJ2-1,once,TRBD2,TRBV25-1,15,TGTGCCAGCTCCCTTCCGGGGGGTGGGTACAATGAGCAGTTCTTC,CASSLPGGGYNEQFF
TRBJ2-7,NA,TRBD1,TRBV7-9,14,TGTGCCAGCAGCCCGGGACAGGGTACTAACGAGCAGTACTTC,CASSPGQGTNEQYF
TRBJ1-5,few,NA,TRBV18,13,TGTGCCAGCTCACGGGGACACAATCAGCCCCAGCATTTT,CASSRGHNQPQHF